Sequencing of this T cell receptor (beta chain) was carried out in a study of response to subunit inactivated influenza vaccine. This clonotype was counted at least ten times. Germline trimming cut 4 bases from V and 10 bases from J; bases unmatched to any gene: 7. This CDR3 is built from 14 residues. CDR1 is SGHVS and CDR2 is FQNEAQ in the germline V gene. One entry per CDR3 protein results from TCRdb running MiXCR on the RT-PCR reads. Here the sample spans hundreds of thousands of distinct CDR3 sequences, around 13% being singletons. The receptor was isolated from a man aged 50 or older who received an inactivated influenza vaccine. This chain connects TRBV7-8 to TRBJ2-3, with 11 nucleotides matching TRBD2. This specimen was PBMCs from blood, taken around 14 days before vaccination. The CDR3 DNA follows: TGTGCCAGCAGCTCCAGTCCGGGACTAGCGGCGCAGTATTTT. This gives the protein CASSSSPGLAAQYF.